This T cell receptor (beta chain) came from a study of T cell repertoires in cytomegalovirus infection (dated by TCRdb to about 2019). About the investigation overall: Donor HLA type was relevant to the analysis, as public TCR beta signatures indicated carriage of CMV infection together with the matching HLA type.

In its sample, this clonotype was seen many times. Its antigen specificity is not known. It has no much larger one-base neighbor in the sample; base qualities were not kept. Broad study findings and their caveats: Carriers of CMV infection plus the relevant HLA type were discriminated by the cumulative frequency of public TCR beta family members in the study cohort and in an independent roughly 370-donor cohort. The ex vivo response was dominated by HLA-C-restricted CMV-specific TCR beta clonotypes, which also provided the single most frequent clonotype in two of eight donors.

TCRdb records Illumina HiSeq 1500 as the sequencer. Through fastp at Q25 and MiXCR, TCRdb rebuilt clones from the public reads, retaining in-frame beta chains. Identical CDR3 protein sequences are pooled into one entry, listed with their most common genes and DNA. The sample data list approximately 490,000 distinct CDR3 sequences, and approximately 10% of these were observed just once. The top ten hold 9.5% to 13% of the sample. The germline ends are 14 bases apart after V is trimmed by 5 bases and J by 7 bases. CDR1 and CDR2 are read off the germline V gene (reference sequence) as DFQATT and SNEGSKA. The CDR3 goes from the cysteine to the phenylalanine over 12 residues. Kept here is only the CDR3 DNA, which spans 36 bases and is read in frame from base 1.

The chain was built from TRBV20-1 and TRBJ1-2; D gene: possibly TRBD1, on 6 matching bases. Material for sequencing was PBMCs. The clonotype comes from a human donor in good health (CMV status not recorded). Some clones in this sample may be carry-over from other donors' samples. The bases read TGCAGTGCTGGGGAGGGGGGGTTTGGCTACACCTTC. Its protein reads: CSAGEGGFGYTF.